Below, 20 T cell receptor beta chains from the same sample are listed, as sequenced in a study of monozygotic twins with inflammatory bowel disease. For each CDR3 protein, TCRdb gives one entry from its re-call of the 5' RACE reads, without DNA. This listing includes some 89,000 distinct CDR3 sequences. The sample comprised blood. These receptors all stem from a human donor with ulcerative colitis or Crohn's disease, or a healthy co-twin of an affected twin (not recorded which).

The chain is built from TRBV18 and TRBJ2-2; TCRdb's D call, TRBD1, is unchecked because there is no DNA. This CDR3 spans 18 amino acids. Germline-derived CDR1 and CDR2 are KGHSH and LQKENI. The CDR3 sequence is CASSPSPRSAGWTGELFF.

This chain joins TRBV2 and TRBJ2-3; TCRdb selects TRBD1, and the lack of DNA leaves this call unchecked. Germline CDR1 and CDR2: SNHLY and FYNNEI. The CDR3 length is 14 residues. CDR3 amino acids: CASSGTGGTDTQYF.

The rearrangement links TRBV5-1 to TRBJ2-7; TCRdb outputs TRBD2, but without DNA this stays unchecked. Germline values: CDR1 SGHRS, CDR2 YFSETQ. This CDR3 region has 13 residues. The CDR3 protein is CARIHTRIYEQYF.

The V and J genes are TRBV3-1 and TRBJ2-7. This CDR3 is 12 amino acids long. CDR1 and CDR2 (germline): LGHDT, YNNKEL (reference sequence). CDR3 amino acids: CASSQVRYEQYF.

This chain links TRBV5-1 with TRBJ1-1. In germline, CDR1 is SGHRS, CDR2 YFSETQ. This CDR3 is 15 amino acids long. Here the CDR3 reads CASSQSMIMGTEAFF.

V is TRBV20-1 and J is TRBJ2-5; the D call of TRBD1 rests on TCRdb alone, since no DNA is present to check it. The V gene's germline CDR1 is DFQATT and CDR2 SNEGSKA (reference sequence). The CDR3 is 16 residues long. The CDR3 sequence: CSAVLSGQSYQETQYF.

This chain uses TRBV7-2 with TRBJ2-7. The germline V gene encodes CDR1 SGHTA and CDR2 FQGNSA. The CDR3 length is 13 residues. This chain's CDR3 is CASSLTRSYEQYF.

The chain recombines TRBV25-1 with TRBJ2-5. The CDR3 has 12 amino acids. CDR1 is MGHDK and CDR2 is SYGVNS in the germline V gene. CDR3 protein: CASRTPQGAQYF.

This rearrangement joins TRBV6-5 to TRBJ2-1. The CDR3 extends over 11 amino acids. Germline V gene lookup returns CDR1 MNHEY and CDR2 SVGAGI. CDR3 sequence reads: CASTEYNEQFF.

The rearrangement joins TRBV2 to TRBJ2-5. Germline V gives CDR1 SNHLY, CDR2 FYNNEI. This CDR3 is built from 12 residues. CDR3 region: CASSVSQETQYF.

CDR3: CASSLSTGGNTIYF. This rearrangement joins TRBV7-2 to TRBJ1-3; absent DNA, TCRdb's TRBD1 call cannot be checked. The CDR3 totals 14 residues. Germline CDR1 reads SGHTA; CDR2 reads FQGNSA.

The chain couples TRBV20-1 to TRBJ1-1; absent DNA, TCRdb's TRBD1 call cannot be checked. CDR3 length: 14 amino acids. Germline V gene data show CDR1 as DFQATT and CDR2 as SNEGSKA (reference sequence). CDR3 residues: CSAKRTVGATEAFF.

The chain has TRBV18 and TRBJ1-6. Germline V gives CDR1 KGHSH, CDR2 LQKENI. The CDR3 has 14 residues. The CDR3 here is CASSESGRDSPLHF.

V usage is TRBV9 and J usage is TRBJ1-2. The CDR3 is made up of 12 amino acids. Germline CDR1 is SGDLS and CDR2 is YYNGEE. The CDR3 sequence is CASSVTDYGYTF.

The rearrangement links TRBV12-3 or TRBV12-4 to TRBJ1-5; TCRdb designates TRBD1, a call that cannot be tested without DNA. This CDR3 spans 14 amino acids. The CDR3 loop is CASSQDRGSQPQHF.

The chain carries TRBV27 and TRBJ2-7. The CDR3 is 12 amino acids. Germline V lookup: CDR1 MNHEY, CDR2 SMNVEV (reference sequence). The CDR3 loop is CASSSQDSEQYF.

The rearrangement uses TRBV5-5 and TRBJ1-5; absent DNA, TCRdb's TRBD1 call cannot be checked. The germline gives CDR1 SGHKS, CDR2 YYEKEE (reference sequence). There are 14 residues in the CDR3. The chain's CDR3 is CASSLAGDDQPQHF.

The genes are TRBV6-1 and TRBJ2-5; TCRdb's D call, TRBD2, is unchecked because there is no DNA. Germline CDR1 MNHNS, CDR2 SASEGT. This CDR3 is 15 amino acids long. The CDR3 region is CASNTASGLQETQYF.

CDR3 sequence: CASSLGAKWTDEQFF. The chain recombines TRBV5-6 with TRBJ2-1; the TRBD2 assignment by TCRdb is unverifiable without DNA. Germline-derived CDR1 and CDR2 are SGHDT and YYEEEE. The CDR3 has 15 residues.

The rearrangement joins TRBV7-9 to TRBJ2-1. Germline V gene data show CDR1 as SEHNR and CDR2 as FQNEAQ (reference sequence). The CDR3 has 11 amino acids. The chain's CDR3 is CARELQNEQFF.